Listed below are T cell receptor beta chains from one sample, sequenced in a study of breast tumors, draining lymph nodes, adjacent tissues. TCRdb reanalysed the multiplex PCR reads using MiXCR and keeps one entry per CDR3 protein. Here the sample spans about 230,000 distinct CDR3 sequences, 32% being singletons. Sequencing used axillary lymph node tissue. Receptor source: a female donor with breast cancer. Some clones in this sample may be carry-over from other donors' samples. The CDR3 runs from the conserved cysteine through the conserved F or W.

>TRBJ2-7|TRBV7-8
CASRQLAGVWYEQYF
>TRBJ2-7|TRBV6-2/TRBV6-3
CASSYIAEQYF
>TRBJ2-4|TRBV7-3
CASSLHSGPKNIQHF
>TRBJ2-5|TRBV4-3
CASSHRLSGRETQYF
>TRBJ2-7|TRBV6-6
CASSRDEQYF
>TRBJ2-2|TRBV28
CASSLLRGSGELFF
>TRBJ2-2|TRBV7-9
CASSLGVLVGELFF
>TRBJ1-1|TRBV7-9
CASSYTANTEAFF
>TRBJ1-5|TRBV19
CASKPGEGSNQPQHF
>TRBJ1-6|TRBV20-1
CSATSMRSPPHF
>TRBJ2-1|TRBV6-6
CASNPGTRVEFF
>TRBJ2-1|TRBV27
CASSLRQSSYNEQFF
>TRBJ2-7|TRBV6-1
CASSATGTPPYEQYF
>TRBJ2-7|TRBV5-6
CASSFLGANSYEQYF
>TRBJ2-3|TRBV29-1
CSVAIQGADTQYF
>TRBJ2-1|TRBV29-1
CSYGQRGTQFF
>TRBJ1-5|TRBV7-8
CASSLGSAGGQPQHF
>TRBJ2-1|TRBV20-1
CSATLNEQFF
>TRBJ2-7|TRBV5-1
CASSFNSVNYEQYF
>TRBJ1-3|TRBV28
CASSPNRAYGNTIYF
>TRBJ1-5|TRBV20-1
CSARGLAGRDEHF
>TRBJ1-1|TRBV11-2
CASSFSSVAGAEAFF
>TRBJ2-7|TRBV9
CASSVRASGDYEQYF
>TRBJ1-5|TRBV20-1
CSAKHQTASNQPRHF
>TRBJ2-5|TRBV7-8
CAWQVGAGETQYF
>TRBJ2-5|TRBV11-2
CASSPTSSGETQYF
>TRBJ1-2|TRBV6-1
CASLPGQGASYGYTF
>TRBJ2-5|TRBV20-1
CSAREWTGYEETQYF
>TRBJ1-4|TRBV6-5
CASSPHRGHLFF